The 14 T cell receptor beta chains given below trace back to one sample, sequenced in a study of T-cell memory formation after mild COVID-19. TCRdb redid the calling of the 5' RACE reads with MiXCR, one entry per CDR3 protein. The table lists 540,000 or so distinct CDR3 sequences, roughly 21% of them singletons, with approximately 12% in the top ten. Specimen: PBMCs or a T cell subset sorted from them (not recorded which). The source of these receptors is an adult woman who had mild COVID-19 (a few samples of this study predate the infection). Cell type and time point are not known.

This chain uses TRBV6-1 with TRBJ1-1; D unresolved. Trimming shortened V by 6 bases and J by 3 bases, and 14 bases separated the two germline ends. The CDR3 is made up of 14 amino acids. Germline V gene data show CDR1 as MNHNS and CDR2 as SASEGT. CDR3 sequence reads: CASRGAGTHTEAFF. CDR3 DNA: TGTGCCAGCAGGGGCGCGGGAACTCACACTGAAGCTTTCTTT.

The J gene is TRBJ2-5, the V gene TRBV20-1; TRBD2 matches 13 bases. CDR1 is DFQATT and CDR2 is SNEGSKA in the germline V gene (reference sequence). V shed 3 bases, J shed 5 bases, and the junction held 3 bases outside the gene matches. The CDR3 has 14 residues. Here the CDR3 reads CSARTSGGRETQYF. In DNA form, the CDR3 reads TGCAGTGCTAGGACTAGCGGGGGGCGGGAGACCCAGTACTTC.

The genes are TRBV12-3 or TRBV12-4 and TRBJ1-2; D call uncertain. V lost 5 bases and J lost 2, with 15 bases in between. The CDR3 is 15 residues long. In nucleotides, the CDR3 is TGTGCCAGCAGTCCGCCGGGAGGAGCCAACTATGGCTACACCTTC. Translating gives CASSPPGGANYGYTF.

This clonotype was found a few times. This CDR3 reads CSAAGTGGSREQYF. CDR3 nucleotides: TGCAGTGCAGCCGGGACAGGGGGTTCGCGCGAGCAGTACTTC. The rearrangement uses TRBV20-1 and TRBJ2-7; 11 bases are shared with TRBD1. J was trimmed by 6 bases and V by 6 bases; bases with no gene match: 10. CDR3 size: 14 residues. CDR1 DFQATT and CDR2 SNEGSKA come from the germline V gene (reference sequence).

This clonotype was counted a few times. The V call is TRBV7-9, the J call TRBJ1-1, with 10 bases identical to TRBD1. V trimming: 5 bases; J trimming: 11 bases; junction bases outside the gene matches: 11. The germline V gene has CDR1 SEHNR and CDR2 FQNEAQ (reference sequence). The CDR3 has 14 amino acids. CDR3 in amino acids: CASSLDRTGGEAFF. CDR3 sequence (DNA): TGTGCCAGCAGCCTCGATAGGACAGGGGGAGAGGCTTTCTTT.

The V call is TRBV11-1, the J call TRBJ2-4; TRBD2 agrees at 13 bases. The J segment lost 6 bases and the V segment lost 5 bases, leaving 13 bases of the junction unmatched. Germline V CDR1 and CDR2: SGHAT, FQDESV (reference sequence). This CDR3 is built from 18 residues. The CDR3 loop reads CASSRTSGRGTPGNIQYF. The CDR3 region has the DNA TGTGCCAGCAGCCGGACTAGCGGGAGAGGGACACCGGGAAACATTCAGTACTTC.

This clonotype was seen only a few times. The chain recombines TRBV24-1 with TRBJ2-1; weak D call: TRBD2 (5 bases). CDR3 length: 15 amino acids. V lost 7 bases and J 8 bases, leaving 20 bases between the germline ends. Germline V gene data show CDR1 as KGHDR and CDR2 as SFDVKD. The CDR3 DNA reads as TGTGCCACCAGCCCCTCAAGAGGGCCTTTCCATGAGCAGTTCTTC. It is translated as CATSPSRGPFHEQFF.

This clonotype was seen only a few times. The V call is TRBV12-3 or TRBV12-4, the J call TRBJ2-7; 9 nucleotides align to TRBD1. V lost 3 bases and J lost 7; bases outside the gene matches: 13. CDR3 length equals 16 residues. The CDR3 region is CASSFHGQGRSGEQYF. The CDR3, as DNA: TGTGCCAGCAGTTTTCATGGACAGGGGAGGTCGGGAGAGCAGTACTTC.

The CDR3 DNA follows: TGTGCCAGCTCACCAAAGCCACAAGAGACCCAGTACTTC. Amino acid sequence: CASSPKPQETQYF. The V call is TRBV18, the J call TRBJ2-5; D unclear. The CDR3 spans 13 residues. V was cut by 2 bases and J by 2 bases, with 6 bases left in between. Germline V gene sequence: CDR1 KGHSH, CDR2 LQKENI.

This clonotype has a handful of counts. V is TRBV7-6 and J is TRBJ1-2; the D is unclear. The CDR3 runs 13 residues. Germline V gene data show CDR1 as SGHVS and CDR2 as FNYEAQ. The ends were cut back, 0 bases at V and 8 bases at J, with 10 bases in the middle. CDR3 protein: CASSLAGYRGYTF. For the CDR3, the DNA is TGTGCCAGCAGCTTAGCGGGATATAGAGGCTACACCTTC.

The genes are TRBV3-1 and TRBJ2-1; a possible D gene is TRBD1 (6 bases). This CDR3 is 15 amino acids long. The V end lost 3 bases, the J end lost 6 bases, and 15 bases lay between the germline ends. Germline CDR1 reads LGHDT; CDR2 reads YNNKEL (reference sequence). DNA for the CDR3: TGTGCCAGCAGCCAGGAACTAGTCAGGGGCAATGAGCAGTTCTTC. Translation gives CASSQELVRGNEQFF.

This clonotype was counted a few times. This rearrangement joins TRBV13 to TRBJ2-1, with D maybe TRBD2 (8 bases). The CDR3 spans 17 residues. V lost 5 bases, J lost 7 bases, and 24 bases lay in between. From germline, CDR1 is PRHDT and CDR2 FYEKMQ (reference sequence). The CDR3 reads CASSPSWGLGGENEQFF. CDR3 nucleotide sequence: TGTGCCAGCAGCCCCTCGTGGGGACTAGGGGGCGAAAATGAGCAGTTCTTC.

The chain recombines TRBV14 with TRBJ2-3; 10 bases are shared with TRBD1. The CDR3 sequence is 16 residues long. V lost 6 bases to trimming and J lost 4 bases; unmatched junction nucleotides: 10. Germline loops: CDR1 SGHDN, CDR2 FVKESK. CDR3 in DNA: TGTGCCAGCAGACCCCGGGGGACAGGGGCTCCAGATACGCAGTATTTT. Translation gives CASRPRGTGAPDTQYF.

This chain links TRBV7-3 with TRBJ2-3, with 7 bases that match TRBD2. This CDR3 comprises 18 residues. CDR1 is SGHTA, CDR2 FQGTGA, per germline. V was clipped by 2 bases and J by 1 base; unmatched bases: 12. CDR3 DNA sequence: TGTGCCAGCAGCTTAGCAGATCCGGGGGGACGAGGCACAGATACGCAGTATTTT. Translating it yields CASSLADPGGRGTDTQYF.